Shown below are 31 T cell receptor beta chains from a single sample sequenced in a study of vaccination and CD4 T cells after COVID-19. These receptors have no identified antigens. As to treatment: approximately 9-day PBMC culture with coronavirus spike peptide pools or control peptides (ViraFEST assay). Scientists ran DNA taken from cultured CD4+ T cells through the Oncomine TCR Beta short-read assay for sequencing. TCRdb analysed the PCR reads with MiXCR anew, one entry per CDR3 protein. The data hold about 18,000 distinct CDR3 sequences, with 50% to 65% observed a single time. What was sequenced was CD4+ T cells from blood, cultured in vitro. These receptors all come from a human donor who had recovered from COVID-19.

The chain combines TRBV20-1 with TRBJ2-1; 14 bases are shared with TRBD2. J was trimmed by 7 bases and V by 5 bases; bases with no gene match: 13. The CDR3 loop spans 17 amino acids. Germline loops: CDR1 DFQATT, CDR2 SNEGSKA (reference sequence). Here the CDR3 reads CSAGSRLAGGGGNEQFF. In nucleotides, the CDR3 is TGCAGTGCTGGCAGCCGACTAGCGGGAGGGGGGGGGAATGAGCAGTTCTTC.

This clonotype was detected a few times. The gene calls are TRBV30 and TRBJ1-2; D remains unclear. CDR3 length equals 12 residues. The germline V gene has CDR1 GTSNPN and CDR2 SVGIG (reference sequence). Trimming shortened V by 4 bases and J by 4 bases, and 10 bases separated the two germline ends. In DNA form, the CDR3 reads TGTGCCTGGAAGGAGTGGGCCTATGGCTACACCTTC. Protein product: CAWKEWAYGYTF.

A few counts support this clonotype. The chain recombines TRBV20-1 with TRBJ1-6; 12 nucleotides line up with TRBD1. The CDR3 spans 18 residues. Per germline, CDR1 DFQATT and CDR2 SNEGSKA (reference sequence). J was trimmed by 7 bases and V by 4 bases; bases with no gene match: 14. CDR3 sequence: CSATQPGQGAGANSPLHF. DNA for the CDR3: TGCAGTGCTACACAACCGGGACAGGGGGCCGGTGCAAATTCACCCCTCCACTTT.

The rearrangement uses TRBV15 and TRBJ1-2; D ambiguous. This CDR3 comprises 15 residues. CDR1 is LNHNV, CDR2 YYDKDF, per germline (reference sequence). Between the trimmed V and J ends, which lost 0 bases and 4 bases, there was a span of 12 bases. This chain's CDR3 is CATSRDLGMSYGYTF. CDR3 DNA: TGTGCCACCAGCAGAGATCTTGGCATGAGCTATGGCTACACCTTC.

The chain links TRBV5-4 to TRBJ1-5; no definite D call. V was clipped by 0 bases and J by 1 base, with 2 bases between them. Germline values: CDR1 SGHNT, CDR2 YYREEE (reference sequence). CDR3 length: 13 amino acids. Written as DNA, the CDR3 is TGTGCCAGCAGCTTGGACAGCAATCAGCCCCAGCATTTT. Its protein is CASSLDSNQPQHF. Full variable domain (remainder filled in from reference TRBV5-4 and TRBJ1-5): ETGVTQSPTHLIKTRGQQVTLRCSSQSGHNTVSWYQQALGQGPQFIFQYYREEENGRGNFPPRFSGLQFPNYSSELNVNALELDDSALYLCASSLDSNQPQHFGDGTRLSIL.

The V and J genes are TRBV30 and TRBJ2-1, with D perhaps TRBD2 (5 bases). CDR1 and CDR2 from the germline V gene are GTSNPN and SVGIG (reference sequence). CDR3 size: 14 residues. V lost 5 bases, J lost 5 bases, and 16 bases lay in between. In DNA form, the CDR3 reads TGTGCCTGGGGCACGGGCGGAGGCAACAATGAGCAGTTCTTC. Its translation is CAWGTGGGNNEQFF.

The chain recombines TRBV20-1 with TRBJ1-3, with D possibly matching TRBD1 (5 bases). This CDR3 comprises 11 residues. V shed 7 bases and J shed 9 bases, with 13 bases lying between them. Germline CDR1 and CDR2: DFQATT and SNEGSKA (reference sequence). The CDR3 loop is CSVGDAGTIYF. CDR3 DNA sequence: TGCAGTGTGGGGGACGCAGGCACCATATATTTT.

The V gene is TRBV27, the J gene TRBJ2-1, with D possibly matching TRBD2 (6 bases). Looked up from germline, CDR1 is MNHEY and CDR2 is SMNVEV (reference sequence). V lost 4 bases, J lost 9 bases, and 13 bases lay in between. The CDR3 totals 13 residues. The chain's CDR3 is CASSSHGSPEQFF. CDR3 in DNA: TGTGCCAGCAGTTCCCACGGGAGTCCTGAGCAGTTCTTC.

The chain is built from TRBV28 and TRBJ2-5; D not resolved. The CDR3 length is 13 residues. The V and J ends lost 3 bases and 4 bases respectively, with 9 bases between them. Germline assignment: CDR1 MDHEN and CDR2 SYDVKM. CDR3 in DNA: TGTGCCAGCAGTTTGATAGGAAGAGAGACCCAGTACTTC. This translates into CASSLIGRETQYF. The full variable domain, with the rest looked up from reference TRBV28 and TRBJ2-5, is DVKVTQSSRYLVKRTGEKVFLECVQDMDHENMFWYRQDPGLGLRLIYFSYDVKMKEKGDIPEGYSVSREKKERFSLILESASTNQTSMYLCASSLIGRETQYFGPGTRLLVL.

In its sample, this clonotype was seen once. The chain recombines TRBV5-1 with TRBJ2-7; 7 nucleotides align to TRBD1. This CDR3 is built from 16 residues. J lost 5 bases, V lost 4 bases, and 15 bases had no gene match. CDR1 SGHRS and CDR2 YFSETQ come from the germline V gene. The DNA for the CDR3 is TGCGCCAGCAGCCGTTTAAGACCCGACAGGGCGGACGAGCAGTACTTC. Amino acids: CASSRLRPDRADEQYF.

The rearrangement joins TRBV19 to TRBJ2-5; D is unresolved. V shed 4 bases and J shed 1 base, with 7 bases lying between them. This CDR3 region has 13 residues. Germline values: CDR1 LNHDA, CDR2 SQIVND (reference sequence). The CDR3 region is CASSNSIQETQYF. For the CDR3, the DNA is TGTGCCAGTAGTAACAGTATCCAAGAGACCCAGTACTTC.

The chain recombines TRBV20-1 with TRBJ2-2, with TRBD2 matching 7 bases. Germline values: CDR1 DFQATT, CDR2 SNEGSKA (reference sequence). V shed 3 bases, J shed 5 bases, and the junction held 6 bases outside the gene matches. The CDR3 loop spans 14 amino acids. The CDR3 DNA reads TGCAGTGCTAGTATGGGGAGGGGAACCGGGGAGCTGTTTTTT. Protein product: CSASMGRGTGELFF.

The chain recombines TRBV6-4 with TRBJ2-2, with 9 bases matching TRBD1. Losses at the gene ends were 5 bases for V and 4 bases for J; bases not matched to a gene: 5. Germline-derived CDR1 and CDR2 are MRHNA and SNTAGT. This CDR3 region has 15 residues. The CDR3: CASSIGTGTTGELFF. CDR3 nucleotides: TGTGCCAGCAGTATCGGGACAGGGACCACCGGGGAGCTGTTTTTT.

The chain joins TRBV7-9 to TRBJ2-5; TRBD2 matches 13 bases. V lost 5 bases and J lost 5; bases outside the gene matches: 8. In germline, CDR1 is SEHNR, CDR2 FQNEAQ (reference sequence). The CDR3 is 16 residues long. The CDR3 region is CASSRTSGSTWETQYF. CDR3 sequence (DNA): TGTGCCAGCAGCCGGACTAGCGGGAGTACGTGGGAGACCCAGTACTTC. Based on the CDR3 plus reference TRBV7-9 and TRBJ2-5, the full variable domain is DTGVSQNPRHKITKRGQNVTFRCDPISEHNRLYWYRQTLGQGPEFLTYFQNEAQLEKSRLLSDRFSAERPKGSFSTLEIQRTEQGDSAMYLCASSRTSGSTWETQYFGPGTRLLVL.

The genes are TRBV6-1 and TRBJ1-2; D remains unclear. Trimming cost V 6 bases and J 2 bases, with 10 bases left between them. Germline assignment: CDR1 MNHNS and CDR2 SASEGT. This CDR3 region has 13 residues. CDR3 region: CASRSQRNYGYTF. The CDR3 DNA reads TGTGCCAGCAGATCACAGAGAAACTATGGCTACACCTTC.

The J gene is TRBJ1-4, the V gene TRBV20-1; 7 bases are a match to TRBD1. The CDR3 spans 16 residues. Trimming removed 6 bases from V and 6 bases from J; junction bases left unmatched: 16. The germline CDR1 and CDR2 sequences are DFQATT and SNEGSKA (reference sequence). In nucleotides, the CDR3 is TGCAGTGCCAGTCGGGGGGCAGGGGGAAACGATGAAAAACTGTTTTTT. Its protein product is CSASRGAGGNDEKLFF.

As DNA, the CDR3 is TGTGCCTGGGCCGGGCCCCCCTGGCCCCTCGAGCAGTACTTC. Its translation is CAWAGPPWPLEQYF. The rearrangement links TRBV30 to TRBJ2-7; no clear D. The CDR3 length is 14 residues. Germline CDR1 GTSNPN, CDR2 SVGIG (reference sequence). V lost 5 bases to trimming and J lost 6 bases, with 20 bases between them.

The chain links TRBV6-1 to TRBJ1-1, with a possible D match to TRBD1 (6 bases). Germline CDR1 is MNHNS and CDR2 is SASEGT. Trimming stripped 6 bases from V and 0 bases from J, with 8 bases between. The CDR3 covers 13 residues. This CDR3 is CASRGHLNTEAFF. Written as DNA, the CDR3 is TGTGCCAGCAGGGGACATTTGAACACTGAAGCTTTCTTT.

CDR3 in DNA: TGTGCCAGCAGTTCTGGGAGCATATCCTACTCTGGGGCCAACGTCCTGACTTTC. This codes for CASSSGSISYSGANVLTF. The rearrangement joins TRBV12-3 or TRBV12-4 to TRBJ2-6; possible D gene TRBD2, 5 bases. The CDR3 length is 18 residues. Trimming removed 4 bases at V and 0 bases at J, with 16 bases between.

There are a few counts of this clonotype. This chain joins TRBV5-1 and TRBJ2-2, with D perhaps matching TRBD2 (6 bases). This CDR3 is 13 amino acids long. Germline V CDR1 and CDR2: SGHRS, YFSETQ. V was pared by 4 bases and J by 6 bases, with 10 bases between. CDR3 sequence: CASSPGEPGELFF. The CDR3, as DNA: TGCGCCAGCAGCCCGGGGGAGCCCGGGGAGCTGTTTTTT.

The sample holds a few counts of this clonotype. Written as DNA, the CDR3 is TGTGCCAGCAGTTCGGACAGGGCTAACTCCTACAATGAGCAGTTCTTC. Its protein is CASSSDRANSYNEQFF. The V gene is TRBV6-5, the J gene TRBJ2-1; 8 bases match TRBD1. The V gene's germline CDR1 is MNHEY and CDR2 SVGAGI. The CDR3 runs 16 residues. The V gene end was trimmed by 4 bases and the J gene end by 0 bases; junction bases not matched to a gene: 5.

The chain recombines TRBV4-1 with TRBJ2-2; TRBD1 might be the D (6 bases). In germline, CDR1 is MGHRA, CDR2 YSYEKL. Trimming pared 0 bases from V and 2 bases from J, leaving 19 bases between. The CDR3 has 19 residues. The CDR3 loop is CASSQDGGVWDTNTGELFF. In DNA, the CDR3 is TGCGCCAGCAGCCAAGATGGGGGCGTCTGGGACACAAACACCGGGGAGCTGTTTTTT.

The chain employs TRBV5-1 and TRBJ1-1; perhaps TRBD1 as D (5 bases). The CDR3 is 15 amino acids. CDR1 and CDR2 (germline): SGHRS, YFSETQ. The V gene lost 4 bases and the J gene lost 5 bases, with 18 bases spanning the gap. CDR3 coding DNA: TGCGCCAGCAGCCTCCGCCCGGGGGTCGGGACTGAAGCTTTCTTT. Translated: CASSLRPGVGTEAFF.

The rearrangement links TRBV10-3 to TRBJ2-6, with 7 bases matching TRBD1. The CDR3 contains 16 residues. J gave up 3 bases and V 10 bases, and 12 bases lay outside the gene matches. Germline CDR1 is ENHRY and CDR2 is SYGVKD. The CDR3 loop is CATAARQGVGANVLTF. In DNA form, the CDR3 reads TGTGCCACCGCCGCGAGGCAGGGGGTTGGGGCCAACGTCCTGACTTTC.

This sequence joins TRBV30 and TRBJ2-5; 7 nucleotides match TRBD1. Trimming at V came to 1 base and at J to 1 base, leaving 3 bases not matched to a gene. CDR3 length: 14 amino acids. Germline CDR1 GTSNPN, CDR2 SVGIG (reference sequence). The CDR3 bases are TGTGCCTGGAGTGAAACAGGGGTCCAAGAGACCCAGTACTTC. Translation gives CAWSETGVQETQYF.

The chain is built from TRBV20-1 and TRBJ1-1, with 9 bases that match TRBD1. With V trimmed by 3 bases and J by 3 bases, 8 bases remained unmatched. The germline gives CDR1 DFQATT, CDR2 SNEGSKA (reference sequence). The CDR3 consists of 15 residues. The CDR3 spells CSARAGQGRYTEAFF. In nucleotides, the CDR3 is TGCAGTGCTAGGGCCGGACAGGGGCGATACACTGAAGCTTTCTTT.

V is TRBV6-1 and J is TRBJ1-6; D is perhaps TRBD1 (6 bases). The germline V and J ends were trimmed by 1 base and 7 bases, with 14 bases remaining between them. The V gene's germline CDR1 is MNHNS and CDR2 SASEGT. This CDR3 contains 16 residues. Written as DNA, the CDR3 is TGTGCCAGCAGTGAAGGGAAGGGGGGGCGGAATTCACCCCTCCACTTT. Amino acids: CASSEGKGGRNSPLHF.

This clonotype came up once. The chain has TRBV11-2 and TRBJ2-2; D gene unclear. This CDR3 comprises 14 residues. V was cut by 4 bases and J by 3 bases, with 9 bases left in between. The germline V gene has CDR1 SGHAT and CDR2 FQNNGV. The CDR3 loop is CASSSLSDTGELFF. The CDR3 coding sequence is TGTGCCAGCAGCTCCCTGTCGGACACCGGGGAGCTGTTTTTT.

V is TRBV27 and J is TRBJ2-1; D remains ambiguous. Germline CDR1 is MNHEY and CDR2 is SMNVEV (reference sequence). Trimming shortened V by 4 bases and J by 2 bases, and 15 bases separated the two germline ends. This CDR3 is built from 16 residues. CDR3 loop: CASSSGRHLTYNEQFF. The CDR3 nucleotides are TGTGCCAGCAGTTCGGGCAGGCACCTAACCTACAATGAGCAGTTCTTC.

The chain carries TRBV6-1 and TRBJ2-7; TRBD2 might be the D (6 bases). The V gene's germline CDR1 is MNHNS and CDR2 SASEGT. Trimming removed 5 bases at V and 1 base at J, with 15 bases between. This CDR3 has 15 residues. Here the CDR3 DNA reads TGTGCCAGCAGTCCCGGAGGGGCAGATTCCTACGAGCAGTACTTC. Amino acid sequence: CASSPGGADSYEQYF.

This clonotype appeared a few times. V and J are TRBV6-2 or TRBV6-3 and TRBJ1-2; 11 nucleotides agree with TRBD1. Losses at the gene ends were 5 bases for V and 4 bases for J; bases not matched to a gene: 12. The CDR3 loop spans 17 amino acids. Germline-derived CDR1 and CDR2 are MNHEY and SVGEGT. The CDR3: CASSLQDRGRLPYGYTF. The CDR3 DNA follows: TGTGCCAGCAGTCTACAGGACAGGGGGCGCCTCCCCTATGGCTACACCTTC.